These 29 T cell receptor beta chains came from one sample sequenced in a study of shared clonotypes between healthy human individuals. Produced via immunoSEQ multiplex PCR; TCRdb's table is partial and in-frame only. Among 2 million to 3 million clones listed, approximately 93% were seen once. Sequencing was done on a sample of naive CD4+ T cells from PBMCs. Documented subset: CD45RA+ positively selected. The source is a man aged 18 to 29 in good health. Some clones in this sample may be carry-over from other donors' samples.

A remark on this clone: Other DNA sequences from this sample encode an identical CDR3 as well. This chain uses TRBV5-1 with TRBJ2-1, with a weak D call TRBD2 (6 bases). Trimming removed 5 bases from V and 5 bases from J, with 14 bases in between. Germline V lookup: CDR1 SGHRS, CDR2 YFSETQ. The CDR3 length is 14 residues. The DNA for the CDR3 is TGCGCCAGCAGTTCAGGGACTGGCAACAATGAGCAGTTCTTC. This sequence encodes CASSSGTGNNEQFF.

The chain has TRBV6-6 and TRBJ2-5; tentatively, D is TRBD2 (5 bases). Trimming left V 5 bases short and J 2 bases short, with 18 bases between. This CDR3 has 16 amino acids. CDR1 MNHNY and CDR2 SVGAGI come from the germline V gene (reference sequence). CDR3 loop: CASSPRYSTRQETQYF. The CDR3, as DNA: TGTGCCAGCAGTCCCCGTTATAGTACTAGACAAGAGACCCAGTACTTC.

This chain uses TRBV5-1 with TRBJ1-1, with TRBD1 matching over 11 bases. J gave up 5 bases and V 0 bases, and 3 bases lay outside the gene matches. The CDR3 length is 15 residues. CDR1 is SGHRS and CDR2 is YFSETQ in the germline V gene. The CDR3 DNA is TGCGCCAGCAGCTTGGGGACAGGGGGCGGGACTGAAGCTTTCTTT. It yields the protein CASSLGTGGGTEAFF.

V and J are TRBV21-1 and TRBJ2-3; TRBD2, the D gene given by the table, was not confirmed from the DNA. TRBV21-1 is termed a pseudogene. This CDR3 is built from 18 residues. This CDR3 reads CASSKVPSGNDGADTQYF. The CDR3 DNA reads as TGTGCCAGCAGCAAAGTGCCTAGCGGGAACGATGGCGCAGATACGCAGTATTTT.

V gene TRBV18 combines with J gene TRBJ1-5; maybe TRBD1 (6 bases). The CDR3 contains 15 residues. The V end was cut by 3 bases, the J end by 5 bases, with 14 bases between. CDR1 is KGHSH, CDR2 LQKENI, per germline. The CDR3 reads CASSPQAGVDQPQHF. In nucleotides, the CDR3 is TGTGCCAGCTCACCCCAGGCAGGGGTCGATCAGCCCCAGCATTTT.

The rearrangement links TRBV6-1 to TRBJ1-1, with D possibly matching TRBD1 (5 bases). CDR1 is MNHNS, CDR2 SASEGT, per germline. With 7 bases removed from V and 3 bases from J, the gap between germline ends came to 12 bases. This CDR3 contains 13 residues. Here the CDR3 DNA reads TGTGCCAGCAAGACAGAACTGGACACTGAAGCTTTCTTT. Translated: CASKTELDTEAFF.

The V call is TRBV12-5, the J call TRBJ1-3; D may be TRBD1 (5 bases). The CDR3 loop spans 14 amino acids. The V gene's germline CDR1 is LGHNT and CDR2 FRNRAP. V dropped 5 bases and J dropped 0 bases, with 8 bases sitting between them. This CDR3 reads CASGPGTSGNTIYF. As DNA, the CDR3 is TGTGCTAGTGGTCCCGGGACCTCTGGAAACACCATATATTTT.

This CDR3 reads CASSAGEGGYEQYF. CDR3 sequence (DNA): TGCGCCAGCAGCGCGGGGGAAGGGGGCTACGAGCAGTACTTC. The gene calls are TRBV5-1 and TRBJ2-7; TRBD2 is a possible D gene (7 bases). Germline loops: CDR1 SGHRS, CDR2 YFSETQ. V lost 4 bases and J lost 3, with 14 bases in between. There are 14 residues in the CDR3.

The genes are TRBV5-4 and TRBJ2-7, with unresolved D. Between the trimmed V and J ends, which lost 3 bases and 2 bases, there was a span of 12 bases. Germline V gene lookup returns CDR1 SGHNT and CDR2 YYREEE (reference sequence). The CDR3 spans 14 residues. CDR3 protein: CASSSPRAPYEQYF. CDR3 nucleotide sequence: TGTGCCAGCAGCTCCCCCCGGGCCCCCTACGAGCAGTACTTC.

V and J are TRBV7-6 and TRBJ2-7; D assignment may be TRBD1 or TRBD2 (5 bases each). In germline, CDR1 is SGHVS, CDR2 FNYEAQ. The V end was cut by 5 bases, the J end by 3 bases, with 17 bases between. This CDR3 spans 15 amino acids. Written as DNA, the CDR3 is TGTGCCAGCAGCCAGCCCTTGAGGGGCTTCTACGAGCAGTACTTC. It is translated as CASSQPLRGFYEQYF.

The gene calls are TRBV7-2 and TRBJ2-4; the D is unclear. The germline V and J ends were trimmed by 5 bases and 1 base, with 9 bases remaining between them. The CDR3 sequence is 14 residues long. Germline assignment: CDR1 SGHTA and CDR2 FQGNSA. The CDR3 sequence is CASSPALAKNIQYF. CDR3 DNA sequence: TGTGCCAGCAGCCCAGCGCTGGCCAAAAACATTCAGTACTTC.

The chain is built from TRBV5-1 and TRBJ1-1; D gene ambiguous. The CDR3 runs to 15 residues. The germline V and J ends were trimmed by 0 bases and 5 bases, with 14 bases remaining between them. Germline V lookup: CDR1 SGHRS, CDR2 YFSETQ. In nucleotides, the CDR3 is TGCGCCAGCAGCTTGGGGGGTCAGAGGGCGACTGAAGCTTTCTTT. As protein: CASSLGGQRATEAFF.

V is TRBV7-9 and J is TRBJ1-5; D is uncertain. The CDR3 has 13 residues. CDR1 is SEHNR and CDR2 is FQNEAQ in the germline V gene (reference sequence). With 6 bases removed from V and 1 base from J, the gap between germline ends came to 7 bases. The chain's CDR3 is CASRDGSNQPQHF. The CDR3 nucleotides are TGTGCCAGCAGGGACGGAAGCAATCAGCCCCAGCATTTT.

The rearrangement links TRBV30 to TRBJ1-2, with D perhaps matching TRBD1 (5 bases). This CDR3 is built from 14 residues. V lost 3 bases and J 10 bases, leaving 21 bases between the germline ends. Germline V gives CDR1 GTSNPN, CDR2 SVGIG (reference sequence). CDR3 sequence reads: CAWREKGRGTDYTF. CDR3 coding DNA: TGTGCCTGGAGGGAGAAGGGTCGGGGGACGGACTACACCTTC.

This chain links TRBV9 with TRBJ2-1; 7 nucleotides match TRBD1. Germline V gene data show CDR1 as SGDLS and CDR2 as YYNGEE. J lost 1 base, V lost 4 bases, and 2 bases had no gene match. The CDR3 runs 14 residues. CDR3 residues: CASSQQGSYNEQFF. The CDR3 DNA follows: TGTGCCAGCAGCCAACAGGGGTCCTACAATGAGCAGTTCTTC. Drawing the rest from reference TRBV9 and TRBJ2-1, the complete variable domain is DSGVTQTPKHLITATGQRVTLRCSPRSGDLSVYWYQQSLDQGLQFLIQYYNGEERAKGNILERFSAQQFPDLHSELNLSSLELGDSALYFCASSQQGSYNEQFFGPGTRLTVL.

This rearrangement joins TRBV5-1 to TRBJ2-1; TRBD2 agrees at 12 bases. The CDR3 extends over 17 amino acids. Unmatched junction bases numbered 12, after V lost 5 bases and J lost 6 bases. Germline assignment: CDR1 SGHRS and CDR2 YFSETQ. CDR3 region: CASSPPALAGGSNEQFF. The DNA of the CDR3 is TGCGCCAGCAGTCCCCCAGCACTAGCGGGAGGTAGCAATGAGCAGTTCTTC.

The CDR3 nucleotides read TGTGCCAGCTCACCGAATTCTTTAGGGGAGCAGTACTTC. This translates into CASSPNSLGEQYF. The gene calls are TRBV18 and TRBJ2-7; D ambiguous. Trimming stripped 3 bases from V and 7 bases from J, with 13 bases between. CDR3 length: 13 residues. Germline assignment: CDR1 KGHSH and CDR2 LQKENI.

V and J are TRBV5-6 and TRBJ1-2; D is perhaps TRBD1 (6 bases). Germline CDR1 SGHDT, CDR2 YYEEEE. Deletions cut 5 bases from V and 2 bases from J, with 10 bases between. There are 13 residues in the CDR3. CDR3 loop: CASRLGGNYGYTF. The DNA for the CDR3 is TGTGCCAGCAGACTAGGGGGGAACTATGGCTACACCTTC.

The CDR3 nucleotides read TGTGCCAGTAGTGGACAGGGGGCGGTGGTCCGGTTGAACACTGAAGCTTTCTTT. Its protein product is CASSGQGAVVRLNTEAFF. V usage is TRBV19 and J usage is TRBJ1-1; 11 nucleotides line up with TRBD1. Germline values: CDR1 LNHDA, CDR2 SQIVND (reference sequence). V lost 5 bases to trimming and J lost 0 bases; unmatched junction nucleotides: 11. This CDR3 contains 18 residues. The entire variable domain, with the rest obtained from reference TRBV19 and TRBJ1-1, is as follows: DGGITQSPKYLFRKEGQNVTLSCEQNLNHDAMYWYRQDPGQGLRLIYYSQIVNDFQKGDIAEGYSVSREKKESFPLTVTSAQKNPTAFYLCASSGQGAVVRLNTEAFFGQGTRLTVV.

The chain recombines TRBV2 with TRBJ2-5; 8 nucleotides agree with TRBD1. After removal of 6 bases from V and 13 bases from J, the junction contained 7 bases not matched to a gene. From germline, CDR1 is SNHLY and CDR2 FYNNEI. This CDR3 is built from 11 residues. The CDR3 loop reads CASRGTGGTYF. For the CDR3, the DNA is TGTGCCAGCAGGGGCACAGGGGGAACGTACTTC.

The genes are TRBV7-3 and TRBJ2-3; 8 bases fit TRBD1. J lost 0 bases, V lost 4 bases, and 3 bases had no gene match. The V gene's germline CDR1 is SGHTA and CDR2 FQGTGA. The CDR3 sequence is 15 residues long. The CDR3 loop reads CASSSTGGSTDTQYF. The CDR3 DNA reads as TGTGCCAGCAGCTCCACAGGGGGGAGCACAGATACGCAGTATTTT.

The V gene is TRBV6-1, the J gene TRBJ2-3; 10 nucleotides line up with TRBD2. The germline V gene encodes CDR1 MNHNS and CDR2 SASEGT. V was pared by 0 bases and J by 4 bases, with 7 bases of the junction left unmatched. This CDR3 is 17 amino acids long. The DNA of the CDR3 is TGTGCCAGCAGTGAAGCGTGGGCTAGCGGGAGACCAGATACGCAGTATTTT. Encoded protein: CASSEAWASGRPDTQYF.

Of note for this clone: Other DNA sequences of this sample code for an identical CDR3. The chain employs TRBV18 and TRBJ1-1; D is undetermined. V was cut by 3 bases and J by 0 bases, with 8 bases left in between. The CDR3 is 14 amino acids. CDR1 and CDR2 (germline): KGHSH, LQKENI. The CDR3 nucleotides are TGTGCCAGCTCACCTACTGGAGTGAACACTGAAGCTTTCTTT. Encoded protein: CASSPTGVNTEAFF.

The chain uses TRBV27 and TRBJ2-7, with 7 positions matching TRBD1. After removal of 8 bases from V and 6 bases from J, the junction contained 4 bases not matched to a gene. This CDR3 is built from 11 residues. Germline V gene data show CDR1 as MNHEY and CDR2 as SMNVEV (reference sequence). The CDR3 sequence is CASARGLEQYF. CDR3 DNA: TGTGCCAGCGCGAGGGGGCTCGAGCAGTACTTC.

In this sample, this clone turned up once. The rearrangement joins TRBV5-1 to TRBJ1-4, with a possible D match to TRBD1 (5 bases). V was clipped by 1 base and J by 5 bases, with 12 bases between them. This CDR3 has 15 amino acids. CDR1 SGHRS and CDR2 YFSETQ come from the germline V gene. CDR3 region: CASSLSGGGNEKLFF. CDR3 bases: TGCGCCAGCAGCTTGTCCGGGGGTGGCAATGAAAAACTGTTTTTT.

As regards this clone: At one end, the junction sequence differs from germline, possibly due to a read error. V is TRBV5-4 and J is TRBJ2-7, with D perhaps matching TRBD1 (5 bases). CDR1 is SGHNT and CDR2 is YYREEE in the germline V gene (reference sequence). The CDR3 is 15 amino acids. The CDR3 loop is CASSKGQGPSSEQYF. CDR3 nucleotide sequence: TGTGCCAGCAGCAAGGGGCAGGGTCCTTCCTCCGAGCAGTACTTC.

This sequence joins TRBV2 and TRBJ1-4; 9 bases align to TRBD1. CDR1 is SNHLY, CDR2 FYNNEI, per germline. V dropped 7 bases and J dropped 2; count of bases not matched to a gene: 8. This CDR3 has 16 amino acids. The CDR3 coding sequence is TGTGCCAGCACTCCACAGGGGGCGAGCACTAATGAAAAACTGTTTTTT. This encodes CASTPQGASTNEKLFF.

This chain links TRBV6-1 with TRBJ1-2; D not resolved. V lost 2 bases, J lost 0 bases, and 4 bases lay in between. Germline V lookup: CDR1 MNHNS, CDR2 SASEGT. This CDR3 region has 13 residues. The CDR3, as DNA: TGTGCCAGCAGTGAACAGGCTAACTATGGCTACACCTTC. Protein sequence: CASSEQANYGYTF.

The V and J genes are TRBV6-6 and TRBJ2-7; D tentatively fits TRBD1 or TRBD2 (5 bases each). The CDR3 spans 14 residues. Trimming left V 4 bases short and J 7 bases short, with 17 bases between. The germline V gene encodes CDR1 MNHNY and CDR2 SVGAGI (reference sequence). In DNA, the CDR3 is TGTGCCAGCAGTTCCCCCGAGGGGCGTTATGAGCAGTACTTC. As protein: CASSSPEGRYEQYF.